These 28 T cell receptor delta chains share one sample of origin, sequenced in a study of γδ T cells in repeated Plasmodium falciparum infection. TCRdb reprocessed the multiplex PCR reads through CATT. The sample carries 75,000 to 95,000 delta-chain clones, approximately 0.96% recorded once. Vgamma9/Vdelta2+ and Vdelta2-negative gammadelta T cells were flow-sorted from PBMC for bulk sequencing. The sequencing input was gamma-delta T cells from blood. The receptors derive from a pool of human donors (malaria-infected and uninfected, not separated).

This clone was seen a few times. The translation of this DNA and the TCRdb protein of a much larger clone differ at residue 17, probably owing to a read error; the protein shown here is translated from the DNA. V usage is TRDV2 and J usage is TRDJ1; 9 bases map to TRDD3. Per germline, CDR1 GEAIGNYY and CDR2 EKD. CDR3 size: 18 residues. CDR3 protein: CACDTLQDWGNNTDKLTF. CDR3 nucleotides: TGTGCCTGTGACACCCTACAGGACTGGGGGAACAACACCGATAAACTCACCTTT.

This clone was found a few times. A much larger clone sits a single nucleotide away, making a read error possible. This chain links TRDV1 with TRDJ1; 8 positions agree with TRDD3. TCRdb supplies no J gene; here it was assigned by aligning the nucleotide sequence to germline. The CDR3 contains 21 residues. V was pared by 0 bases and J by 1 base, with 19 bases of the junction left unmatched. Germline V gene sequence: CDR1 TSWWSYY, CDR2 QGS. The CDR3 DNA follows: TGTGCTCTTGGGGAACTCCGCAGATCCCACGTACTGGGGGCCTCCACCGATAAACTCATCTTT. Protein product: CALGELRRSHVLGASTDKLIF.

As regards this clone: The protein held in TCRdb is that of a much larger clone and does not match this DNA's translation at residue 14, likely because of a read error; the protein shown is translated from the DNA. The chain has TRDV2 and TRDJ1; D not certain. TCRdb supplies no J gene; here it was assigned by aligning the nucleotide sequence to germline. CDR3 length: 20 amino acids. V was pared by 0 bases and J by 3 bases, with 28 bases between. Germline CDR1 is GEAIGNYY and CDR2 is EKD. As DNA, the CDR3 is TGTGCCTGTGACACCGTAACAGTTATTGACCGAGGCGGTCGCCCCGATAAACTCATCTTT. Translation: CACDTVTVIDRGGRPDKLIF.

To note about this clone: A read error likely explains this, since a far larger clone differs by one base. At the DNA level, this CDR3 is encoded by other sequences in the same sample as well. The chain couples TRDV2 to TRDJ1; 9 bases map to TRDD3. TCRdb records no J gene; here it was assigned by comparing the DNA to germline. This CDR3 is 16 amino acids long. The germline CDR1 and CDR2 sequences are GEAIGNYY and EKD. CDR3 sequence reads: CACDTAWGISTDKLIF. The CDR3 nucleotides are TGTGCCTGCGACACCGCCTGGGGGATCAGCACCGATAAACTCATCTTT.

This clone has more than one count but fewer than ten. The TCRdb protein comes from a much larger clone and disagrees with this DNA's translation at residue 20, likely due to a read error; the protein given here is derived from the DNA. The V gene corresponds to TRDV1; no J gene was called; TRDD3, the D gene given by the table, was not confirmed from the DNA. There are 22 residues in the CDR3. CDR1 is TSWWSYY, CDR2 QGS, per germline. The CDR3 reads CALGLVHSGKGWGILITDKPIF. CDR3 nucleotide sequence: TGTGCTCTTGGTCTTGTTCATAGTGGAAAGGGCTGGGGGATACTGATCACCGATAAACCCATCTTT.

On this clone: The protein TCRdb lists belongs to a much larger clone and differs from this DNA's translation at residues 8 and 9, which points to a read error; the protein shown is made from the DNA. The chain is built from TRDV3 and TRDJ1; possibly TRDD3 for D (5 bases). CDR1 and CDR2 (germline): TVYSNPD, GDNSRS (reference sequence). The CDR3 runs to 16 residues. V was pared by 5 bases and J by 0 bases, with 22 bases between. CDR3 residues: CAPLSTGGAYTDKLIF. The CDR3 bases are TGTGCCCCCTTATCCACCGGGGGTGCGTACACCGATAAACTCATCTTT.

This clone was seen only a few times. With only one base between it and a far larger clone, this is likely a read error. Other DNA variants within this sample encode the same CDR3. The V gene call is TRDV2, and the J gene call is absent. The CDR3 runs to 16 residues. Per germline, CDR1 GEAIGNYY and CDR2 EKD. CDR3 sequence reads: CACDTPGGLYTDKLIF. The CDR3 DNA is TGTGCCTGTGACACCCCAGGGGGGTTGTACACCGATAAACTCATCTTC.

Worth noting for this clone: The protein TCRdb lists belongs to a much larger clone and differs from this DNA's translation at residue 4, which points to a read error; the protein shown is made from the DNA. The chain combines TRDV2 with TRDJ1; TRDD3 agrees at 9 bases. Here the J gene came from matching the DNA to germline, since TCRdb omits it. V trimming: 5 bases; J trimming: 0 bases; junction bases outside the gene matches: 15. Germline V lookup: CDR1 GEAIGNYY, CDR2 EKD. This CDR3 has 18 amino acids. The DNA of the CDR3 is TGTGCCTGTGGCAAACTGGGGGACGACGCTTTGTACACCGATAAACTCATCTTT. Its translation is CACGKLGDDALYTDKLIF.

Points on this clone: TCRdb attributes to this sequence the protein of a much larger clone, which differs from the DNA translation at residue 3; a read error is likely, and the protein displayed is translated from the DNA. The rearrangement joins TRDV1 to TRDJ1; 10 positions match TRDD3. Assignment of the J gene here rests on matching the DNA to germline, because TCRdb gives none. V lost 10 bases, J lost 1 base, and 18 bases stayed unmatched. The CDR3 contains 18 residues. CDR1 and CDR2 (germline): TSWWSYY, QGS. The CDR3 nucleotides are TGTGCTCACGCAAGTCCCCTGGGGGATAGCCGGTGCACCGATAAACTCATCTTT. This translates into CAHASPLGDSRCTDKLIF.

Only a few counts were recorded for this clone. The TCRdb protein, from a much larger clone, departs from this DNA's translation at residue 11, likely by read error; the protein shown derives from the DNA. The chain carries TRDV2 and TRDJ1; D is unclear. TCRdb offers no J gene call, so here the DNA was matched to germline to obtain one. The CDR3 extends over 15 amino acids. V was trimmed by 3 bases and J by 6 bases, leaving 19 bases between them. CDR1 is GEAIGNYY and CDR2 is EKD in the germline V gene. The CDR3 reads CACDLLVRTTNKLIF. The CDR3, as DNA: TGTGCCTGTGACCTTCTCGTACGTACTACCAATAAACTCATCTTT.

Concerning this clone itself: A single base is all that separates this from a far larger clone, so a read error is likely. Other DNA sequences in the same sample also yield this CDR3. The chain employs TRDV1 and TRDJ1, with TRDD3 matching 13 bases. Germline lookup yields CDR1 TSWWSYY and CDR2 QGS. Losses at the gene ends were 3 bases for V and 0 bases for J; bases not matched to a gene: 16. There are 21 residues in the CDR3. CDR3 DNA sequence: TGTGCTCTTGGGGACCTTCCCCTAGCGTACTGGGGGATACGAGACACCGATAAACTCATCTTT. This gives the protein CALGDLPLAYWGIRDTDKLIF.

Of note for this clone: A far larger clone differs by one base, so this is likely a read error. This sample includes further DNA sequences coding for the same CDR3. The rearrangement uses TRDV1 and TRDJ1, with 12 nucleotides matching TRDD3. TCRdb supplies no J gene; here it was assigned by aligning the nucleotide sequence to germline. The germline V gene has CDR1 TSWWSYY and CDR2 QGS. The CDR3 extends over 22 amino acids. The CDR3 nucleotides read TGTGCTCTTGGAGAACGCCCACTTCTTCCTACAGCTGGGGGATACGGGCCCGATAAACTCATCTTT. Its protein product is CALGERPLLPTAGGYGPDKLIF.

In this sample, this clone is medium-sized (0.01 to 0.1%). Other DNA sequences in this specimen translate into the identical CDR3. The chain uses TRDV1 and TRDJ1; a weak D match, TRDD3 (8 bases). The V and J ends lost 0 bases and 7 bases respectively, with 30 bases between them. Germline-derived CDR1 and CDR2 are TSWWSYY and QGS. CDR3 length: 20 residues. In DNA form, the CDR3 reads TGTGCTCTTGGGGAACTTCCTTCTACCTTCCTGGGGGACCGGGACGGTAAACTCATCTTT. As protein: CALGELPSTFLGDRDGKLIF.

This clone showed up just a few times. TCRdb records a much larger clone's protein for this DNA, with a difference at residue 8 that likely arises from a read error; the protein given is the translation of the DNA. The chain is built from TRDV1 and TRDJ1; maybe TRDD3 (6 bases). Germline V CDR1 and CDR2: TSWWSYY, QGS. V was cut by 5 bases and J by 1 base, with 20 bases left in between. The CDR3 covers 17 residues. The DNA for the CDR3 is TGTGCTCTTGGGTCAATTCGAGAGTGGGGGGTCACCGATAAACTCATCTTT. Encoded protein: CALGSIREWGVTDKLIF.

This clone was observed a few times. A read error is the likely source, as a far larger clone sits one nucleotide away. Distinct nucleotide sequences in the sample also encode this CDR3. The CDR3: CACDSTGGSRSSWDTRQMFF. CDR3 in DNA: TGTGCCTGTGACAGTACTGGGGGATCTAGGAGCTCCTGGGACACCCGACAGATGTTCTTC. The V gene is listed as TRDV2; no J gene was called; the listed D gene, TRDD3, was not tested against the DNA. CDR1 GEAIGNYY and CDR2 EKD come from the germline V gene. The CDR3 sequence is 20 residues long.

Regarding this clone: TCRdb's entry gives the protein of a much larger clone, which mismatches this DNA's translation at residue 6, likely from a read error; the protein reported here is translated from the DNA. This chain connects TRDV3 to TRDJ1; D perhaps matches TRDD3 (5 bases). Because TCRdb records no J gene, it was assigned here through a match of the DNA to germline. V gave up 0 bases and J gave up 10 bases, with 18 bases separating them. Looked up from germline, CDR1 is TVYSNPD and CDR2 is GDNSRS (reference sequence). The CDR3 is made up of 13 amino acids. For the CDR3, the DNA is TGTGCCTTTAGAGGGGCTCCTTTCGGGGGACTCATCTTT. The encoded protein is CAFRGAPFGGLIF.

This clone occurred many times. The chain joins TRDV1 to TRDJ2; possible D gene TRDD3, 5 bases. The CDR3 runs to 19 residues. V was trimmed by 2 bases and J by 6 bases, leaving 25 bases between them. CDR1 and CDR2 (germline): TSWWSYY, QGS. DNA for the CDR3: TGTGCTCTTGGGGAAGTGGCTATCGCGACTGGCGTTGGGGCAGCACAACTCTTCTTT. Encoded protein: CALGEVAIATGVGAAQLFF.

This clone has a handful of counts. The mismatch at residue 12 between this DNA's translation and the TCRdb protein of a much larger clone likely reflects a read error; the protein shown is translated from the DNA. CDR3: CALGELDGTLTAYTDKLIF. DNA for the CDR3: TGTGCTCTTGGGGAACTGGACGGTACGTTAACTGCGTACACCGATAAACTCATCTTT. V and J are TRDV1 and TRDJ1; D gene ambiguous. The J gene, absent from TCRdb, was called here by matching the DNA to germline. Per germline, CDR1 TSWWSYY and CDR2 QGS. CDR3 size: 19 residues. Trimming took off 0 bases at V and 0 bases at J, with 20 bases between the two ends.

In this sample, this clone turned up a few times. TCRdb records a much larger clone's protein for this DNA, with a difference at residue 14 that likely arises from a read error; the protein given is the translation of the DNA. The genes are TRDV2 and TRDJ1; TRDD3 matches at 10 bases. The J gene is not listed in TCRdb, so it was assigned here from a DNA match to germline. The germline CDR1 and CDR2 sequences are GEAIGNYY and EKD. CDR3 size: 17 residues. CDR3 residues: CACDTVGLGGYTDRLIF. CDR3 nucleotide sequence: TGTGCCTGTGACACCGTAGGGCTTGGGGGATACACCGATAGACTCATCTTT.

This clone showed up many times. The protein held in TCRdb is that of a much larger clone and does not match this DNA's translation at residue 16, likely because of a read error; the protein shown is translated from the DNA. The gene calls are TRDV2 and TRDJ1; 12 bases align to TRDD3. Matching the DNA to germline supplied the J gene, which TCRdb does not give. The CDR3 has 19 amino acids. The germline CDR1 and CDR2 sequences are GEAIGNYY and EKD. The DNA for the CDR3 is TGTGCCTGTGACACCACTCCCGTACTGGGGGATACTGCCACCGATAGACTCATCTTT. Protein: CACDTTPVLGDTATDRLIF.

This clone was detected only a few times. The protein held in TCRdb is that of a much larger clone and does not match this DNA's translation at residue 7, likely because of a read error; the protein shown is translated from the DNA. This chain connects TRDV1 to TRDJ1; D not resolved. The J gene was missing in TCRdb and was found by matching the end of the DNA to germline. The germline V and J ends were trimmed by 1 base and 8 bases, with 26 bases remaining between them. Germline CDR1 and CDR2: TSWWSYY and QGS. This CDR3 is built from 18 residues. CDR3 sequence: CALGERSLAPGIPAKLIF. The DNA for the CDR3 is TGTGCTCTTGGGGAACGGTCCCTAGCCCCTGGAATCCCAGCGAAACTCATCTTT.

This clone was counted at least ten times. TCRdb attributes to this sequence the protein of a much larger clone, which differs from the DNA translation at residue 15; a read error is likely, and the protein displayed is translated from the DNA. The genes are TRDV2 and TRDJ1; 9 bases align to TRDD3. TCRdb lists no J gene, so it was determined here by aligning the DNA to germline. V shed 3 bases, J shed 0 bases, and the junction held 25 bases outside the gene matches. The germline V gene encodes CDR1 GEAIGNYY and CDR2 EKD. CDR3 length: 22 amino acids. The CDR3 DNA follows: TGTGCCTGTGACGAAATTACAACACTGACTGGGGGACCCTTACCGTACACCGATAAACTCATCTTT. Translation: CACDEITTLTGGPLPYTDKLIF.

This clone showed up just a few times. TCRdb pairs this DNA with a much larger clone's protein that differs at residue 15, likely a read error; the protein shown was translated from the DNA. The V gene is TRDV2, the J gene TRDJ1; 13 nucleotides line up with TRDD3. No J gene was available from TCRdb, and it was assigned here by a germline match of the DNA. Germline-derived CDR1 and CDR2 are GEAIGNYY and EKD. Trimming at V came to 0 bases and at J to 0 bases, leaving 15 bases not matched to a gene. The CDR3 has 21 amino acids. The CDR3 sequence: CACDTSDWGIRRGGHTDKLIF. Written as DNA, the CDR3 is TGTGCCTGTGACACCTCCGACTGGGGGATACGGCGTGGGGGGCACACCGATAAACTCATCTTT.

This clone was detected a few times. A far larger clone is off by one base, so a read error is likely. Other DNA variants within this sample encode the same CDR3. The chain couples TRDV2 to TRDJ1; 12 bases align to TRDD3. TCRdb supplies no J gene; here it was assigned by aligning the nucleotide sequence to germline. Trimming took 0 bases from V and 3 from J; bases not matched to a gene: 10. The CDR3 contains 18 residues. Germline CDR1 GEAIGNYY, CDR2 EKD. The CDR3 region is CACDTIILGDTRSDKLIF. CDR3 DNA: TGTGCCTGTGACACCATTATACTGGGGGATACACGCTCCGATAAACTCATCTTT.

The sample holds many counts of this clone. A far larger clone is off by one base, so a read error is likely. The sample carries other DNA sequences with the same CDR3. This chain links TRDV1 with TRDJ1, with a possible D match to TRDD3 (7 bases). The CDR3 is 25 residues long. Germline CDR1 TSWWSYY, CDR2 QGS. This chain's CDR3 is CALGDRGVWSFPLGQGVPRTDKLIF. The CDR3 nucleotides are TGTGCTCTTGGGGACAGAGGAGTTTGGTCCTTCCCACTGGGGCAAGGGGTTCCACGCACCGATAAACTCATCTTC.

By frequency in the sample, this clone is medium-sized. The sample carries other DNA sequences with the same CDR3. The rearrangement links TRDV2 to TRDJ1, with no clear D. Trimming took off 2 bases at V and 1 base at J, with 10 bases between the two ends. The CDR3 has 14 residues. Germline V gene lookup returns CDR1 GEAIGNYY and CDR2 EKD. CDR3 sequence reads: CACDSLRGTDKLIF. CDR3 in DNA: TGTGCCTGTGACAGCTTGCGGGGCACCGATAAACTCATCTTT.

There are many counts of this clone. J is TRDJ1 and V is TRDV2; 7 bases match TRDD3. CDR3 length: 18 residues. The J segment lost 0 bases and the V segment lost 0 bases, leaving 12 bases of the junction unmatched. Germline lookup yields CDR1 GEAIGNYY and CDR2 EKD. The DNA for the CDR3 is TGTGCCTGTGACACCGTGGGGCGTACTGGGGATTACACCGATAAACTCATCTTT. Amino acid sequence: CACDTVGRTGDYTDKLIF.

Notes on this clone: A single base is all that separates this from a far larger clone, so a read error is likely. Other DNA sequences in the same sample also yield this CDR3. This CDR3 is CACDTVGTGPLVSYTDKLIF. CDR3 DNA: TGTGCCTGCGACACCGTGGGTACTGGTCCACTTGTTTCTTACACCGATAAACTCATCTTT. This chain connects TRDV2 to TRDJ1; weak D call: TRDD3 (5 bases). The J gene, left out of TCRdb, was set here by checking the DNA against germline. The CDR3 has 20 residues. Per the germline V gene, CDR1 is GEAIGNYY and CDR2 is EKD.